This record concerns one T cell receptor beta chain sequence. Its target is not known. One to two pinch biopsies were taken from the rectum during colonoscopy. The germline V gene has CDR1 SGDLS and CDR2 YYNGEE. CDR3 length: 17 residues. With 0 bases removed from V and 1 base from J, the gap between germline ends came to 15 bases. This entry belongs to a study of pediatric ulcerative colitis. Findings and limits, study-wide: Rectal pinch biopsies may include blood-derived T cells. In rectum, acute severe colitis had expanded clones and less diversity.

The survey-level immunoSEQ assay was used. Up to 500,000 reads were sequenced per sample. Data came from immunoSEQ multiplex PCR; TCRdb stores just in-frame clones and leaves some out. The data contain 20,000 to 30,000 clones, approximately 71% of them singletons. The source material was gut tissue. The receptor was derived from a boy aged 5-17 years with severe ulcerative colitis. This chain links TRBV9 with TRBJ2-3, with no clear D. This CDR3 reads CASSVEEGGTGTDTQYF. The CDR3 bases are TGTGCCAGCAGCGTAGAAGAAGGCGGCACCGGCACAGATACGCAGTATTTT.